The following is a T cell receptor (beta chain) sequence with its context. This sample stems from a study of blood T cell repertoires in COVID-19. Study as a whole: Donors in the United States, Italy and Spain gave samples during acute or convalescent COVID-19. PBMCs, B-cell-depleted T cells, or T cells provided the cDNA or gDNA that made up the material.

This CDR3 has 14 residues. J lost 6 bases, V lost 2 bases, and 5 bases had no gene match. Germline V gene sequence: CDR1 LGHDT, CDR2 YNNKEL (reference sequence). Study processing details: Amplification from reference gene primers served as the basis for estimated nucleated cell counts. The protocol was immunoSEQ multiplex PCR, while the TCRdb copy is restricted to in-frame clones and leaves out a portion. For V, J and clone size, that table is used; D and trimming come from the DNA. The repertoire has some 210,000 clones, approximately 81% of them found once; the top ten carry around 21%. The sequence came from a human donor in a cohort sampled during active COVID-19. The chain uses TRBV3-1 (or the pseudogene TRBV3-2) and TRBJ1-2, with TRBD1 matching 8 bases. The sequencing sample was made of peripheral blood. The chain's CDR3 is CASSQLQGGHGYTF. The DNA of the CDR3 is TGTGCCAGCAGCCAATTACAGGGGGGACATGGCTACACCTTC.